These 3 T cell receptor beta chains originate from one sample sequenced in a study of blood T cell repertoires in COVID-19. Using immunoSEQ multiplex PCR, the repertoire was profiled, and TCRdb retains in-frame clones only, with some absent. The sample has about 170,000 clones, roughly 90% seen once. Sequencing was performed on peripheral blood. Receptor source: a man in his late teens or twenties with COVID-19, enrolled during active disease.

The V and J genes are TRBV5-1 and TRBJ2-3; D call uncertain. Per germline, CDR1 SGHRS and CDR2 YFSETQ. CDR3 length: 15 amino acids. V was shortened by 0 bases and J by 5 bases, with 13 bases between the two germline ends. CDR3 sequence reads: CASSLVGLYVDTQYF. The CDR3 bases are TGCGCCAGCAGCTTGGTTGGGCTGTATGTAGATACGCAGTATTTT.

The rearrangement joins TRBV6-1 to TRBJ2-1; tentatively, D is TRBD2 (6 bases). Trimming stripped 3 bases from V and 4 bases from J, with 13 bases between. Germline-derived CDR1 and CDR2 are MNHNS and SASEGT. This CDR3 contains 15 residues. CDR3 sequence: CASSDAPRGYNEQFF. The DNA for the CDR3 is TGTGCCAGCAGTGATGCACCGCGGGGTTACAATGAGCAGTTCTTC.

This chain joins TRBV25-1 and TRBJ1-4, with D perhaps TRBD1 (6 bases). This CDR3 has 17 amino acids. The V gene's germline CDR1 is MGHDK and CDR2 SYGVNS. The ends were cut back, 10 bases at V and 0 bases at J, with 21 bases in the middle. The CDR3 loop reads CATPGQKNPATNEKLFF. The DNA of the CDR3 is TGTGCCACCCCGGGACAAAAAAACCCTGCAACTAATGAAAAACTGTTTTTT.